The present T cell receptor beta chain was sequenced within a study of PD-1 blockade in classical Hodgkin lymphoma (TCRdb year 2020). For the wider study: Nivolumab dosing was 3 mg/kg intravenously every 2 weeks, continuing until either disease progression or unacceptable toxicity. A peripheral blood immune signature of response to PD-1 blockade in classical Hodgkin lymphoma was defined using TCR beta sequencing and CyTOF.

The investigation overall reported the following: Baseline TCR diversity was reported as lower in newly diagnosed patients than in healthy donors, and lower still in relapsed/refractory patients. Trial patients achieving complete response had baseline diversity similar to newly diagnosed patients, whereas partial responders and progressors had significantly lower diversity. Only a single clinical trial cohort was studied, and what caused the repertoire differences, possibly disease activity or prior therapy, remained undefined. Patients starting nivolumab less than 1 year after ASCT had lower diversity and were excluded from later analyses to avoid confounding by immune reconstitution. By C4D1, a significant rise was seen in CD4+ TCR diversity but not in CD8+ TCR diversity (p=0.0027 vs p=0.16), and the rise was most apparent among complete responders (p=0.02).

The sample's time point label, in plain terms: cycle 2 day 1 (C2D1) of nivolumab. Every trial patient had relapsed following autologous stem cell transplantation, and prior brentuximab vedotin exposure was what differed among cohorts A, B and C. A total of over 50 patients with relapsed/refractory classical Hodgkin lymphoma made up the trial cohort, and each patient's best overall response was complete response, partial response or progressive disease. Trial patients were treated with single-agent nivolumab in the multi-cohort phase II CheckMate 205 trial. An independent review committee assessed best overall response by applying the 2007 International Working Group response criteria. Trial PBMCs were collected just before the start of nivolumab (C1D1) and during therapy at cycle 2 day 1 and cycle 4 day 1. Peripheral blood was collected in 8 mL Vacutainer Cell Preparation Tubes, from which PBMCs were isolated by centrifugation and then cryopreserved.

The Qiagen DNeasy kit was used to extract genomic DNA both from unsorted PBMCs and from the negatively selected CD4+ and CD8+ fractions. TCR beta CDR3 regions were amplified by immunoSEQ multiplex PCR using primers annealing to V and J segments. A synthetic immune receptor repertoire was used to minimize amplification bias, and remaining bias was computationally removed after sequencing. As for how the authors treated the data: Repertoire diversity was quantified as the Shannon entropy index using custom Python scripts. Unsorted, CD4+ and CD8+ repertoires were examined separately, except in combined analyses, for which CD4+ and CD8+ sequences were merged in silico. Clonal expansion was defined as at least a 2-fold frequency increase after treatment relative to C1D1, with a pseudocount of 0.5 for undetected baseline clones. Singleton clones were defined as clones with 0 or 1 copy at C1D1, and non-singleton clones were defined as clones with 2 or more copies. Clones expanded in unsorted samples were assigned a CD4+, CD8+ or unknown annotation through matching of protein sequences in sorted samples from the same patient. Wilcoxon tests on paired samples were used to test changes in diversity from C1D1 to C4D1. As stored in TCRdb, this immuneACCESS dataset retains in-frame rearrangements with V and J assigned. A fraction of the clones does not appear; measured against another copy, unresolved V genes explain less than half of the discrepancy, and the remainder lacks a known reason. The D gene and trimming were derived from the DNA, and the V and J assignments and clone size from that table. In this sample the table shows 20,000 to 25,000 clones, 80% of which occur a single time. The top ten constitute about 18% of the sample.

Turning to this clone: Its antigen is currently not known. No qualities accompany the bases; no much larger clone lies one base away.

At the junction V is shortened by 4 bases and J by 8 bases; bases outside the gene matches: 9. Taken from cysteine to phenylalanine, the CDR3 has 14 residues. Only the CDR3 DNA stays, 42 bases, in frame from base 1. Per the germline V gene, SGDLS is the CDR1 and YYNGEE is the CDR2. The sequence was obtained from a human donor with classical Hodgkin lymphoma. This specimen was peripheral blood mononuclear cells (PBMCs), taken before the second cycle of nivolumab. The V and J segments used are TRBV9 and TRBJ2-1, and 7 junction bases match TRBD1. CDR3 sequence: CASSLQGESYEQFF. The sequenced DNA: TGTGCCAGCAGCCTGCAGGGGGAATCCTATGAGCAGTTCTTC.